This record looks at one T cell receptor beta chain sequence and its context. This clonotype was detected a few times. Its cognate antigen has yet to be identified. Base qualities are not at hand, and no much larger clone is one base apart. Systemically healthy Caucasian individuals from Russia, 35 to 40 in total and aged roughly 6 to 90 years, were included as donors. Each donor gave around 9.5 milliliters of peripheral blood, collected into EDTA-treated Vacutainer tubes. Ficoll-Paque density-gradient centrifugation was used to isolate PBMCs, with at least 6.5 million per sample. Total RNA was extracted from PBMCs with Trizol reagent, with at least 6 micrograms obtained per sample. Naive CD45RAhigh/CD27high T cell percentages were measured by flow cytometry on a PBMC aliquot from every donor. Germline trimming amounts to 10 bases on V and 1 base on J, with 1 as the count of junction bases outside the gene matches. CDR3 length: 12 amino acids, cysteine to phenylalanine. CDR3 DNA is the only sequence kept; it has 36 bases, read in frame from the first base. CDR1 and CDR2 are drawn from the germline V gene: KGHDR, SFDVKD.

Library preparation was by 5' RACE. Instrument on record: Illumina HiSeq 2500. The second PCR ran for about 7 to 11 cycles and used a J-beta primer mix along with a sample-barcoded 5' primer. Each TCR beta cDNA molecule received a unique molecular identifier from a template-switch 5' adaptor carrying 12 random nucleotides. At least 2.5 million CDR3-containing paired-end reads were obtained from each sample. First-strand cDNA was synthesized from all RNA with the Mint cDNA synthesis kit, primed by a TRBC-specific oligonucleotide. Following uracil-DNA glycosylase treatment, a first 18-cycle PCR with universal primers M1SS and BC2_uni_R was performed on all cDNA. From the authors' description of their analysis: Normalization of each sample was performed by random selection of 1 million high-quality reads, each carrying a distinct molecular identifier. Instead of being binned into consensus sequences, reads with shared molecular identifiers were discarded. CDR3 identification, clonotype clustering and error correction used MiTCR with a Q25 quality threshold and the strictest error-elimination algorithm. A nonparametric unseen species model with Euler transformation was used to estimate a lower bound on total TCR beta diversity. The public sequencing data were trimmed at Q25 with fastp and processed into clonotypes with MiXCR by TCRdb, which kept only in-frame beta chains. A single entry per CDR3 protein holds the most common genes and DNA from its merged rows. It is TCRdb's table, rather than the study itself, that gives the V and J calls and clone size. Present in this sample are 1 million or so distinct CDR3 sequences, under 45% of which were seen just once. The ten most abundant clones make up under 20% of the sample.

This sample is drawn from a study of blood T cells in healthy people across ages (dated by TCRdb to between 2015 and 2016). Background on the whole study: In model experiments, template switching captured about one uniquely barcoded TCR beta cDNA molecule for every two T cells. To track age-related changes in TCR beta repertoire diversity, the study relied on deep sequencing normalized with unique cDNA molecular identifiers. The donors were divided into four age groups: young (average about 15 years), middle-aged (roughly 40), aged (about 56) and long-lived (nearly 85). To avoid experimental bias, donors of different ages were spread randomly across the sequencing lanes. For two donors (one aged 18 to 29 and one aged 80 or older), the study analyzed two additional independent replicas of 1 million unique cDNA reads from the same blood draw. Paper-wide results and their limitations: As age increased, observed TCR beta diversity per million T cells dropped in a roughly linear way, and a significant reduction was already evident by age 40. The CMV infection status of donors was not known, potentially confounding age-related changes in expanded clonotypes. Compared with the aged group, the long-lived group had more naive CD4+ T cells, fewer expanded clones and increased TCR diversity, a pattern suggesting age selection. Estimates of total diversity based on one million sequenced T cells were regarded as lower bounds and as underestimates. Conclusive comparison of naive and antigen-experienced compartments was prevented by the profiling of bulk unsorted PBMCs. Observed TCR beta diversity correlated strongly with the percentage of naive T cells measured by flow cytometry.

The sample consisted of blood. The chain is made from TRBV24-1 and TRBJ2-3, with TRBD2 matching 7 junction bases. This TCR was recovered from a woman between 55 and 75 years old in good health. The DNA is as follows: TGTGCCACAGGGAGGGGCACAGATACGCAGTATTTT. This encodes CATGRGTDTQYF.